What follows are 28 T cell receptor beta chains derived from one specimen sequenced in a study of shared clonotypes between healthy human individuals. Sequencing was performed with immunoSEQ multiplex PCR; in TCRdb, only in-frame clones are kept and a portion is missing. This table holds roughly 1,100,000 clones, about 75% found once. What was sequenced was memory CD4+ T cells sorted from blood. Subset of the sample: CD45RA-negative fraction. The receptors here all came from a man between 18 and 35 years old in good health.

CDR3 in amino acids: CASSLAEGSGQYF. The CDR3 DNA sequence: TGTGCCAGCAGCTTGGCCGAGGGGAGCGGGCAGTATTTT. The rearrangement uses TRBV5-6 and TRBJ2-3, with D possibly called TRBD1 or TRBD2 (5 bases each). The length of the CDR3 is 13 residues. Germline V gene lookup returns CDR1 SGHDT and CDR2 YYEEEE. Trimming stripped 0 bases from V and 11 bases from J, with 13 bases between.

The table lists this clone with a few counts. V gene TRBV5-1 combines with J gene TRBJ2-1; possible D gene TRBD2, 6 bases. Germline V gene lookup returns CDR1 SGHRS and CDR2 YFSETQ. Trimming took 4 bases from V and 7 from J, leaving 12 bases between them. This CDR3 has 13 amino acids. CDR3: CASSPEAGNEQFF. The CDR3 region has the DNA TGCGCCAGCAGCCCGGAGGCGGGGAATGAGCAGTTCTTC.

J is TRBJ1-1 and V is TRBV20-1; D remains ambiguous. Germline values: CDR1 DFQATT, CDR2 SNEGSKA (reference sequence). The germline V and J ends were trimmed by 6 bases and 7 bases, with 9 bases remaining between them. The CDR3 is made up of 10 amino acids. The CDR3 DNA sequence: TGCAGTGCCCGCGGCGGTGAAGCTTTCTTT. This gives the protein CSARGGEAFF.

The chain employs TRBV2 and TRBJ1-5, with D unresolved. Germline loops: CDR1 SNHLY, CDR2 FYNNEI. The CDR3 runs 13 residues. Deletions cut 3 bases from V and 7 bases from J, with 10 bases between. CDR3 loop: CASSEDRTQPQHF. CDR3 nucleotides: TGTGCCAGCAGTGAGGACCGCACCCAGCCCCAGCATTTT.

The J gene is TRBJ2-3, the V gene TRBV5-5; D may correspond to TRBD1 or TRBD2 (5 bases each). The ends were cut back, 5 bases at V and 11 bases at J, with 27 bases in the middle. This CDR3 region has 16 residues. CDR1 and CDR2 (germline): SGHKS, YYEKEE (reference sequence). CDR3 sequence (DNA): TGTGCCAGCAGTCACCCCCGCCGAGACAGCGGATCCATGCAGTATTTT. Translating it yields CASSHPRRDSGSMQYF.

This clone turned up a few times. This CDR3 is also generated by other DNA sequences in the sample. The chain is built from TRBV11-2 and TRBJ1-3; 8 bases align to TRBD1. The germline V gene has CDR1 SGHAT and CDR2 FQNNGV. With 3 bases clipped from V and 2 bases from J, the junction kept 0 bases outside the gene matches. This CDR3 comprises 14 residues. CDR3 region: CASSLDRAGNTIYF. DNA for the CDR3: TGTGCCAGCAGCTTGGACAGGGCTGGAAACACCATATATTTT.

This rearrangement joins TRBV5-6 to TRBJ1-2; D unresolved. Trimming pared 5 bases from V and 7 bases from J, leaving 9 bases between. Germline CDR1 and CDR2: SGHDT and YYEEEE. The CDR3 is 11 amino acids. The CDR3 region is CASRGLGGYTF. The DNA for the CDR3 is TGTGCCAGCAGGGGTTTGGGTGGCTACACCTTC. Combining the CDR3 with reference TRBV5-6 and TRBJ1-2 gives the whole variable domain DAGVTQSPTHLIKTRGQQVTLRCSPKSGHDTVSWYQQALGQGPQFIFQYYEEEERQRGNFPDRFSGHQFPNYSSELNVNALLLGDSALYLCASRGLGGYTFGSGTRLTVV.

The CDR3 loop is CASSERQGNSPLHF. The CDR3 nucleotides read TGTGCCAGCAGTGAACGCCAGGGGAATTCACCCCTCCACTTT. The chain has TRBV6-1 and TRBJ1-6, with D maybe TRBD1 (6 bases). The germline V gene has CDR1 MNHNS and CDR2 SASEGT. Trimming stripped 2 bases from V and 7 bases from J, with 9 bases between. The CDR3 length is 14 residues.

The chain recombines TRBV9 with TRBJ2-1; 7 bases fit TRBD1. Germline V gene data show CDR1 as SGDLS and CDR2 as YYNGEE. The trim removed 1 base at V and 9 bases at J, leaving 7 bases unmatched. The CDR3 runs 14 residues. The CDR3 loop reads CASSVQTGWGEQFF. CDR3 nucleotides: TGTGCCAGCAGCGTACAGACAGGGTGGGGTGAGCAGTTCTTC. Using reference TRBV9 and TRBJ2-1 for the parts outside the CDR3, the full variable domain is DSGVTQTPKHLITATGQRVTLRCSPRSGDLSVYWYQQSLDQGLQFLIQYYNGEERAKGNILERFSAQQFPDLHSELNLSSLELGDSALYFCASSVQTGWGEQFFGPGTRLTVL.

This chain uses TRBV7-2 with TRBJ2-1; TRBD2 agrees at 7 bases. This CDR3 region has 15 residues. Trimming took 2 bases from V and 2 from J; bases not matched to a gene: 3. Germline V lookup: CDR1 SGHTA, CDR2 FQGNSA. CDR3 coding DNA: TGTGCCAGCAGCTTAACGGGACTAACCTACAATGAGCAGTTCTTC. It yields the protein CASSLTGLTYNEQFF.

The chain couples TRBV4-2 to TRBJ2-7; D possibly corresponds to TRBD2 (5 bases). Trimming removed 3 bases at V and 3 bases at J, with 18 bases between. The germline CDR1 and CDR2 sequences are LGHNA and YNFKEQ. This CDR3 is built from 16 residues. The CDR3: CASSQSLHGVSYEQYF. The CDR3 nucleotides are TGTGCCAGCAGCCAGTCCCTCCACGGGGTAAGCTACGAGCAGTACTTC.

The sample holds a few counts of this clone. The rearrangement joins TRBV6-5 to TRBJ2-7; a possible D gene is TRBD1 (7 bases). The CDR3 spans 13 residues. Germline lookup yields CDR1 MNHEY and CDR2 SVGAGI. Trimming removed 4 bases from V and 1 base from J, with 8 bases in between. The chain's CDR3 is CASSSGGSYEQYF. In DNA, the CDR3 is TGTGCCAGCAGTTCAGGGGGGTCCTACGAGCAGTACTTC.

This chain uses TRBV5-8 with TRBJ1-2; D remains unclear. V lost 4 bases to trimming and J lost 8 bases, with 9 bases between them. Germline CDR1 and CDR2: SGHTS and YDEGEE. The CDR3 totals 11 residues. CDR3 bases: TGTGCCAGCAGCCTAAGCATAGGCTACACCTTC. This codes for CASSLSIGYTF.

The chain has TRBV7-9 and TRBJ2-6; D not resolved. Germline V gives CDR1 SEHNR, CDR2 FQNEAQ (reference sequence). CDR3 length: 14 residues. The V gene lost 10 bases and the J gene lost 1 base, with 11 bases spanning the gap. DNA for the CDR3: TGTGCCACCCAACTACCTTCTGGGGCCAACGTCCTGACTTTC. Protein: CATQLPSGANVLTF.

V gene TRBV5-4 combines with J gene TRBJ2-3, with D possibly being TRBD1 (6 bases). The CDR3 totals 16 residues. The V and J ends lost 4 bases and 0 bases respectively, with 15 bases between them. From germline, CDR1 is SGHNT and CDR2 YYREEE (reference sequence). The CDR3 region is CASSPGQKTSTDTQYF. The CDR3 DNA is TGTGCCAGCAGCCCCGGACAGAAAACTAGCACAGATACGCAGTATTTT. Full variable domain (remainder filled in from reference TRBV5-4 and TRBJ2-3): ETGVTQSPTHLIKTRGQQVTLRCSSQSGHNTVSWYQQALGQGPQFIFQYYREEENGRGNFPPRFSGLQFPNYSSELNVNALELDDSALYLCASSPGQKTSTDTQYFGPGTRLTVL.

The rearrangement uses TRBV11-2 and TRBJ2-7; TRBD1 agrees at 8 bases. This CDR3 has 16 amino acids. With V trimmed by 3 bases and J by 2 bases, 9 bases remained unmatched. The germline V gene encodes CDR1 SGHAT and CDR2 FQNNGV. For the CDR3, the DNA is TGTGCCAGCAGCTTCCAAACCGGGACAGGAGCCTACGAGCAGTACTTC. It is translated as CASSFQTGTGAYEQYF.

Here the CDR3 reads CASSITPRDPWGISSRGYTF. CDR3 coding DNA: TGTGCCAGTAGTATAACCCCCCGGGACCCTTGGGGTATATCTTCGAGAGGCTACACCTTC. The chain is built from TRBV19 and TRBJ1-2, with TRBD1 as a possible D gene (5 bases). V was cut by 2 bases and J by 8 bases, with 33 bases left in between. The CDR3 covers 20 residues. Looked up from germline, CDR1 is LNHDA and CDR2 is SQIVND (reference sequence).

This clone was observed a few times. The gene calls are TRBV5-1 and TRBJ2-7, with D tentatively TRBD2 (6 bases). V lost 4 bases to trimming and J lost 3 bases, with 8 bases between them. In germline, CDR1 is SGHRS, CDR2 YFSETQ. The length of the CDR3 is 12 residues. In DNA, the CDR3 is TGCGCCAGCAGCACGGGGGACTACGAGCAGTACTTC. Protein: CASSTGDYEQYF.

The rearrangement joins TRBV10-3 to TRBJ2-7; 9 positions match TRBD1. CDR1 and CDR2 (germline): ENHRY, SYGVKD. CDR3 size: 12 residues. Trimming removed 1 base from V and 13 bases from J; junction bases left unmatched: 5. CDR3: CAISEFGTGPYF. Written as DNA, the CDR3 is TGTGCCATCAGTGAGTTCGGGACAGGGCCCTACTTC.

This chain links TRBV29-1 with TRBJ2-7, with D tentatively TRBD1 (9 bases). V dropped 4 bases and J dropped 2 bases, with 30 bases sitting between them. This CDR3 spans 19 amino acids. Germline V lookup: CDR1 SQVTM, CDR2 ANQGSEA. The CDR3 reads CSVVGLAGTGSGRAYEQYF. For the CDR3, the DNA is TGCAGCGTTGTTGGTTTAGCGGGGACAGGGTCCGGGAGGGCCTACGAGCAGTACTTC.

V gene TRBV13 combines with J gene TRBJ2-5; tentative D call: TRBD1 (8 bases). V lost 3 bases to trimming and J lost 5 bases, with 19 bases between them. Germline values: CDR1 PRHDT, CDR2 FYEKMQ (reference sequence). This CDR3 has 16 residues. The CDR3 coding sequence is TGTGCCAGCAGCTTCCGGCGGACAGGGAGGGGCGAGACCCAGTACTTC. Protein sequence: CASSFRRTGRGETQYF.

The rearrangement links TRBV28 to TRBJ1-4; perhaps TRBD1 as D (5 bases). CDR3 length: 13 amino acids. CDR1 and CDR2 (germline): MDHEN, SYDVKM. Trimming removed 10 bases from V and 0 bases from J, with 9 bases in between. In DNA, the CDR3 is TGTGCCACCAGGGATTCAACTAATGAAAAACTGTTTTTT. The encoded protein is CATRDSTNEKLFF. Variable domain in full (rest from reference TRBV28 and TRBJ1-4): DVKVTQSSRYLVKRTGEKVFLECVQDMDHENMFWYRQDPGLGLRLIYFSYDVKMKEKGDIPEGYSVSREKKERFSLILESASTNQTSMYLCATRDSTNEKLFFGSGTQLSVL.

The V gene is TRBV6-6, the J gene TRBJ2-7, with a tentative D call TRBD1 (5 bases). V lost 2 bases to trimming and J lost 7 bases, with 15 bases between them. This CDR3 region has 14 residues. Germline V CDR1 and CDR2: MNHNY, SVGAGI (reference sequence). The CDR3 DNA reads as TGTGCCAGCAGTTACAGATCTCAGGGCGCGGAGCAGTACTTC. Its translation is CASSYRSQGAEQYF.

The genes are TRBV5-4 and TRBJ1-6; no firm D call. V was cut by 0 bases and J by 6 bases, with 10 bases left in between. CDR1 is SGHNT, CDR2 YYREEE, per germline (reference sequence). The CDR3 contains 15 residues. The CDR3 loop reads CASSLDGPGNSPLHF. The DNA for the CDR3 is TGTGCCAGCAGCTTGGACGGTCCCGGTAATTCACCCCTCCACTTT. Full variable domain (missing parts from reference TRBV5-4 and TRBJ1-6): ETGVTQSPTHLIKTRGQQVTLRCSSQSGHNTVSWYQQALGQGPQFIFQYYREEENGRGNFPPRFSGLQFPNYSSELNVNALELDDSALYLCASSLDGPGNSPLHFGNGTRLTVT.

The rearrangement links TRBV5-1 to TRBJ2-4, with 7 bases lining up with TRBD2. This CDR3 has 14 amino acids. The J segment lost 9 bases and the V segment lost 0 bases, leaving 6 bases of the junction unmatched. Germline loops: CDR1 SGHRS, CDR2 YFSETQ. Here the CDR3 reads CASSLEAGSVIQYF. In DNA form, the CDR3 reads TGCGCCAGCAGCTTGGAAGCGGGGTCGGTCATTCAGTACTTC.

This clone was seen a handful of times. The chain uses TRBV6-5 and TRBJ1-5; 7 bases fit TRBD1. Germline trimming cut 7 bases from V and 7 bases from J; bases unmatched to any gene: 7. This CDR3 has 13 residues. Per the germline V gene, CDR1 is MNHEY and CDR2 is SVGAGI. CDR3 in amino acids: CASNPQGRQPQHF. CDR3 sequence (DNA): TGTGCCAGCAACCCACAGGGGAGGCAGCCCCAGCATTTT.

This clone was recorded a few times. CDR3 protein: CASSAAGALFGANVLTF. The CDR3 DNA reads TGTGCCAGCAGTGCGGCAGGGGCCCTCTTTGGGGCCAACGTCCTGACTTTC. The chain employs TRBV6-1 and TRBJ2-6; D may be TRBD1 (6 bases). There are 17 residues in the CDR3. CDR1 MNHNS and CDR2 SASEGT come from the germline V gene. V was shortened by 4 bases and J by 3 bases, with 16 bases between the two germline ends.

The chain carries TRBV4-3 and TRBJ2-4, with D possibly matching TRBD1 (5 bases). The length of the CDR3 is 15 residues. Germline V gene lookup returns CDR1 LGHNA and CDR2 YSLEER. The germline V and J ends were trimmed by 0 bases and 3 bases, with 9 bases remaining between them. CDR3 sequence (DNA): TGCGCCAGCAGCCAAGATCAAACAGGCAAAAACATTCAGTACTTC. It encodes CASSQDQTGKNIQYF.